Listed below are T cell receptor beta chains from one sample, sequenced in a study of blood T cell repertoires in COVID-19. Using immunoSEQ multiplex PCR, the repertoire was profiled, and TCRdb retains in-frame clones only, with some absent. The data contain fewer than 200,000 clones, 80% to 90% of them singletons. Sequenced: PBMCs or T cells enriched from blood (not recorded which). The receptor set was obtained from a man in his fifties who had recovered from COVID-19. The CDR3 runs from the conserved cysteine through the conserved F or W. The D gene is left open where the match is weak. Only part of the rows carry a size: once, few, many, or a class if the clone is expanded.

V gene,CDR3 length,J gene,clone size,D gene,CDR3 DNA,CDR3 protein
TRBV5-1,16,TRBJ1-4,few,NA,TGCGCCAGCAGCTTGGCCCCCCCAGGGGCTAATGAAAAACTGTTTTTT,CASSLAPPGANEKLFF
TRBV30,12,TRBJ1-2,NA,NA,TGTGCCTGGAGTGCCCTCAGTTTTGGCTACACCTTC,CAWSALSFGYTF
TRBV14,16,TRBJ1-4,NA,NA,TGTGCCAGCAGCCAACAACGGGGGATTACTAATGAAAAACTGTTTTTT,CASSQQRGITNEKLFF
TRBV5-1,13,TRBJ1-2,NA,NA,TGCGCCAGCAGCTTGGGGGCGAACTATGGCTACACCTTC,CASSLGANYGYTF
TRBV12-3/TRBV12-4,11,TRBJ1-2,NA,NA,TGTGCCAGCAGTTTAGGAGCCTACTACACCTTC,CASSLGAYYTF
TRBV2,20,TRBJ1-2,NA,NA,TGTGCCAGCAGCCCTAGGGGATGGACAGCAAAGACCAGTCTGAACTATGGCTACACCTTC,CASSPRGWTAKTSLNYGYTF
TRBV10-3,16,TRBJ2-1,NA,TRBD1,TGTGCCATCAGTGAGTCGACAGGGTCTCGATTCAATGAGCAGTTCTTC,CAISESTGSRFNEQFF
TRBV2,20,TRBJ2-1,NA,TRBD1,TGTGCCAGCAGTGACTCCTCCGGGACAGGCCTCTCTAGCTCCTACAATGAGCAGTTCTTC,CASSDSSGTGLSSSYNEQFF
TRBV28,15,TRBJ2-7,NA,NA,TGTGCCAGCAGTTCCCCGGGACTCTCCACCTACGAGCAGTACTTC,CASSSPGLSTYEQYF
TRBV5-4,15,TRBJ2-1,NA,NA,TGTGCCAGCAGCCTTACTAAGAGCTCCTACAATGAGCAGTTCTTC,CASSLTKSSYNEQFF
TRBV3-1/TRBV3-2,15,TRBJ2-7,NA,NA,TGTGCCAGCAGCCACAAGATTACCAGCTCCTACGAGCAGTACTTC,CASSHKITSSYEQYF
TRBV29-1,16,TRBJ1-1,NA,NA,TGCAGCGTTCTACGGGGGAACCCCTGGATGTACACTGAAGCTTTCTTT,CSVLRGNPWMYTEAFF
TRBV20-1,15,TRBJ1-6,once,TRBD1,TGCAGTGCTAGTCTCGGGACAGGGGGTGGTTCACCCCTCCACTTT,CSASLGTGGGSPLHF
TRBV4-1,15,TRBJ1-5,NA,NA,TGCGCCAGCAGCCTAGCGGACGGGTCGGGTCAGCCCCAGCATTTT,CASSLADGSGQPQHF
TRBV27,16,TRBJ2-1,NA,TRBD2,TGTGCCAGCAGTTTTGTAGCGGGGGGGCCGTGGAATGAGCAGTTCTTC,CASSFVAGGPWNEQFF
TRBV27,17,TRBJ1-4,NA,NA,TGTGCCAGCAGTCGCACGACAGGACGGTCAACTAATGAAAAACTGTTTTTT,CASSRTTGRSTNEKLFF
TRBV4-1,15,TRBJ2-5,NA,TRBD1,TGCGCCAGCAGCCAAAACAGGGGGTTTGAGGAGACCCAGTACTTC,CASSQNRGFEETQYF
TRBV9,21,TRBJ2-3,NA,TRBD2,TGTGCCAGCAGCCCCCGGGCGGCTAGCGGGGGGCAACCTACCTCAAGTGCTACGCAGTATTTT,CASSPRAASGGQPTSSATQYF
TRBV20-1,15,TRBJ2-7,NA,TRBD1,TGCAGTGCTAGTCTTACGGCGGGACAGGGCTACGAGCAGTACTTC,CSASLTAGQGYEQYF
TRBV27,13,TRBJ1-1,NA,TRBD1,TGTGCCAGCTGTGACAGGGGATTCACTGAAGCTTTCTTT,CASCDRGFTEAFF
TRBV29-1,14,TRBJ2-7,NA,NA,TGCAGCGTCCGCGAAAGACAGGCGAAGTACGAGCAGTACTTC,CSVRERQAKYEQYF
TRBV9,14,TRBJ2-5,NA,TRBD2,TGTGCCAGCAGCGTGGGACTAAACGAAGAGACCCAGTACTTC,CASSVGLNEETQYF
TRBV23-1,18,TRBJ2-2,NA,TRBD1,TGCGCCAGCAGTCTTCAAAGGGACGGGACAGACATTTTAGGGGAGCTGTTTTTT,CASSLQRDGTDILGELFF
TRBV7-8,16,TRBJ1-3,NA,TRBD1,TGTGCCAGCAGCTCCGGGACAGGGGCCTCTGGAAACACCATATATTTT,CASSSGTGASGNTIYF
TRBV5-1,15,TRBJ2-1,NA,NA,TGCGCCAGCAGCTTTACCGCTAGCTCCTACAATGAGCAGTTCTTC,CASSFTASSYNEQFF
TRBV5-1,14,TRBJ1-4,NA,TRBD1,TGCGCCAGCAGCGGAGGGGGCCGGTATGAAAAACTGTTTTTT,CASSGGGRYEKLFF
TRBV11-3,13,TRBJ2-7,NA,TRBD1,TGTGCCAGCAGCAAGGGGGCGCAAAACGAGCAGTACTTC,CASSKGAQNEQYF
TRBV20-1,13,TRBJ2-7,few,NA,TGCAGTGCTAGTAGCGGTACCTCCTACGAGCAGTACTTC,CSASSGTSYEQYF
TRBV6-5,14,TRBJ2-7,NA,NA,TGTGCCAGCAGTTACTCCGAGCTCCTCGCCGAGCAGTACTTC,CASSYSELLAEQYF
TRBV5-1,14,TRBJ2-1,NA,NA,TGCGCCAGCAGGTCATCCGGGAATAACAATGAGCAGTTCTTC,CASRSSGNNNEQFF
TRBV9,15,TRBJ1-2,NA,NA,TGTGCCAGCAGCGTAGGGACAGATCTTCCTTATGGCTACACCTTC,CASSVGTDLPYGYTF
TRBV5-1,14,TRBJ2-2,NA,TRBD1,TGCGCCAGCAGCCTGGGACAGAGCACCGGGGAGCTGTTTTTT,CASSLGQSTGELFF
TRBV2,14,TRBJ1-5,NA,NA,TGTGCCAGCAGAACTGCACAAGAGGGTTTGGCCCAGCATTTT,CASRTAQEGLAQHF
TRBV18,15,TRBJ1-3,few,NA,TGTGCCAGCTCACCAGGTCGGCAGGCTGGAAACACCATATATTTT,CASSPGRQAGNTIYF
TRBV30,14,TRBJ2-5,NA,NA,TGTGCCTGGAGTGTGGGGGGGGGCCGGGAGACCCAGTACTTC,CAWSVGGGRETQYF
TRBV6-5,15,TRBJ1-4,NA,NA,TGTGCCAGCAGTTACGGGGGGACTCCTGATGAAAAACTGTTTTTT,CASSYGGTPDEKLFF
TRBV4-1,14,TRBJ1-5,NA,NA,TGCGCCAGCAGCCCCCCCGGAGGGGCTCAGCCCCAGCATTTT,CASSPPGGAQPQHF
TRBV2,14,TRBJ1-5,NA,TRBD1,TGTGCCAGCACGACTACAGGGGCTGGTCAGCCCCAGCATTTT,CASTTTGAGQPQHF
TRBV10-2,15,TRBJ1-2,once,TRBD1,TGCGCCAGCAGTGAAGGCCCCGGGACAGGGGATGGCTACACCTTC,CASSEGPGTGDGYTF
TRBV6-5,16,TRBJ2-3,NA,TRBD2,TGTGCCAGCAGTTACAGAGCGGGGGGGAGGGCAGATACGCAGTATTTT,CASSYRAGGRADTQYF
TRBV10-3,16,TRBJ2-3,NA,TRBD2,TGTGCCATCAGACCGACTAGCGGGGGGTTCACAGATACGCAGTATTTT,CAIRPTSGGFTDTQYF
TRBV9,16,TRBJ1-3,NA,NA,TGTGCCAGCAGCGTAGATGGGGGCAGCTCTGGAAACACCATATATTTT,CASSVDGGSSGNTIYF